This T cell receptor beta chain appears in the sequencing data of a study of blood T cell repertoires in COVID-19. Assay: immunoSEQ multiplex PCR; the TCRdb copy retains only in-frame clones and omits some. This sample yields approximately 500,000 clones, of which 70% to 90% are seen a single time; under 4% belongs to the top ten. Per the germline V gene, CDR1 is MNHEY and CDR2 is SVGAGI. Between the trimmed V and J ends, which lost 0 bases and 8 bases, there was a span of 19 bases. CDR3 size: 16 residues. This clone was counted between two and nine times. The material sequenced was peripheral blood. This TCR came from a human donor in a cohort sampled during active COVID-19. This chain connects TRBV6-5 to TRBJ1-2; TRBD1 is a possible D gene (6 bases). The CDR3 loop reads CASSYSRGQQLKGYTF. The DNA for the CDR3 is TGTGCCAGCAGTTACTCGAGAGGACAGCAACTTAAAGGCTACACCTTC.